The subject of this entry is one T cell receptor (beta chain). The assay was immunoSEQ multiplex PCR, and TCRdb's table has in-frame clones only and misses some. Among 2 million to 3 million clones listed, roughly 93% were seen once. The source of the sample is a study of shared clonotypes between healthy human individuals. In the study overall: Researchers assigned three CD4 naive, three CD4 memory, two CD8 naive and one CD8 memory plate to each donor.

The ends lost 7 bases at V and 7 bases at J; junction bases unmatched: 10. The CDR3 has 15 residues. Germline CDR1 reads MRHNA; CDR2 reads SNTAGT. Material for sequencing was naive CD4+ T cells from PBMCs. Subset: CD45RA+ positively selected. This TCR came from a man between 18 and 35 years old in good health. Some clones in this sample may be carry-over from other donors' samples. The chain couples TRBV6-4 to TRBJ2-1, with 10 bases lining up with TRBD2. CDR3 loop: CASTEIAGGGNEQFF. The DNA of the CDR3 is TGTGCCAGCACCGAGATAGCGGGAGGCGGGAATGAGCAGTTCTTC.